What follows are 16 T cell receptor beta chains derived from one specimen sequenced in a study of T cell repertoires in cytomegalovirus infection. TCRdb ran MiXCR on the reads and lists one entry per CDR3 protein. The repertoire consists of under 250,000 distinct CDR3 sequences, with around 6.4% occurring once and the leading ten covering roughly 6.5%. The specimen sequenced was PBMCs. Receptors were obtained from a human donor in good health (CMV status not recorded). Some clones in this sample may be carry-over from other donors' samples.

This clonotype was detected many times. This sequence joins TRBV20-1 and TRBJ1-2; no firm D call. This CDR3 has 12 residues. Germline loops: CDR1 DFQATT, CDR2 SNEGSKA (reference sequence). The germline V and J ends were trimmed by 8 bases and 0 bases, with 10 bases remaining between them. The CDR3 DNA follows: TGCAGTTCACGGAGAGCTAACTATGGCTACACCTTC. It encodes CSSRRANYGYTF.

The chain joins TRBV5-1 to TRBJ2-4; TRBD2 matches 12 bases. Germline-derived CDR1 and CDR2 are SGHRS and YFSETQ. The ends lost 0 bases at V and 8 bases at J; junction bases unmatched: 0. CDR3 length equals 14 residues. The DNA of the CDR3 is TGCGCCAGCAGCTTGGGGACTAGCGGGGACATTCAGTACTTC. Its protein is CASSLGTSGDIQYF.

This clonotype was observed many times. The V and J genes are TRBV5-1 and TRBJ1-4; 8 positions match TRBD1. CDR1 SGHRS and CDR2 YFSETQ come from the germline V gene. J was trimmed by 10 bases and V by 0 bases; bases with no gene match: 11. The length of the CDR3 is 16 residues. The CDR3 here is CASSLGTGSHSGKLFF. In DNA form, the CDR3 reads TGCGCCAGCAGCTTGGGGACAGGGAGCCATTCTGGAAAACTGTTTTTT.

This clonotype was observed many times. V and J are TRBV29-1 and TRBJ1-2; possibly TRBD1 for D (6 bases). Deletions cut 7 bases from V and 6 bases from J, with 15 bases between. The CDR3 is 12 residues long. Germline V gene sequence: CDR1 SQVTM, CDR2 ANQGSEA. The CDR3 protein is CSGSQGINGYTF. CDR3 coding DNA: TGCAGCGGGTCCCAGGGGATCAATGGCTACACCTTC.

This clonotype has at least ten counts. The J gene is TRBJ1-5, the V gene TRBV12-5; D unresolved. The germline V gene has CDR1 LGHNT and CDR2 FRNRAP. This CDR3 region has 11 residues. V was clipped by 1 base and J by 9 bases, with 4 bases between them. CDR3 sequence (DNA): TGTGCTAGTGGTTTGGGGAGGCCCCAGCATTTT. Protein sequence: CASGLGRPQHF.

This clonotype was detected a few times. The CDR3 sequence is CASSSAGLAQQETQYF. For the CDR3, the DNA is TGTGCCAGCAGCTCAGCCGGACTAGCGCAACAAGAGACCCAGTACTTC. The rearrangement links TRBV13 to TRBJ2-5; 9 bases agree with TRBD2. V lost 4 bases and J lost 2; bases outside the gene matches: 8. The CDR3 runs to 16 residues. The germline CDR1 and CDR2 sequences are PRHDT and FYEKMQ (reference sequence).

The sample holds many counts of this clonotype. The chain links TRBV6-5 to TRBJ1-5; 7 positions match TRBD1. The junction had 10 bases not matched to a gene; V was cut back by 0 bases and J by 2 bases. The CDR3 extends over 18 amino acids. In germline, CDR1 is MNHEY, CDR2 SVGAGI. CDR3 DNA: TGTGCCAGCAGTTACTCTGCCAGGGGGATGGGAGGCAATCAGCCCCAGCATTTT. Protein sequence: CASSYSARGMGGNQPQHF.

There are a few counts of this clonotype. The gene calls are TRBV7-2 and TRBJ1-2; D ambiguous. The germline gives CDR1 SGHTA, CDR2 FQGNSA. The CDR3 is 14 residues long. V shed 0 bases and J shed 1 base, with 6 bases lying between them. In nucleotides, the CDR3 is TGTGCCAGCAGCTTAGCGCTCGGTAACTATGGCTACACCTTC. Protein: CASSLALGNYGYTF. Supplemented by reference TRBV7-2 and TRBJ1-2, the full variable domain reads GAGVSQSPSNKVTEKGKDVELRCDPISGHTALYWYRQSLGQGLEFLIYFQGNSAPDKSGLPSDRFSAERTGGSVSTLTIQRTQQEDSAVYLCASSLALGNYGYTFGSGTRLTVV.

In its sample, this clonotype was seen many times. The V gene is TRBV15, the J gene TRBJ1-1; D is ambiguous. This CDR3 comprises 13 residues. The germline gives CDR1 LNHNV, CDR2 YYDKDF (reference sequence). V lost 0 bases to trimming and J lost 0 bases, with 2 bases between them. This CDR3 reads CATSRDMNTEAFF. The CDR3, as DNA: TGTGCCACCAGCAGAGATATGAACACTGAAGCTTTCTTT.

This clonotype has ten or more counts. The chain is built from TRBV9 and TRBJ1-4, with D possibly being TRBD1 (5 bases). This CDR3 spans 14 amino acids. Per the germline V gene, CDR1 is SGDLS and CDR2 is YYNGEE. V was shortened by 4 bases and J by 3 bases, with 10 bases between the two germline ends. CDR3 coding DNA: TGTGCCAGCAGCCGCGACAGCTCTAATGAAAAACTGTTTTTT. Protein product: CASSRDSSNEKLFF. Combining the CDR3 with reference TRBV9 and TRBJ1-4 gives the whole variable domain DSGVTQTPKHLITATGQRVTLRCSPRSGDLSVYWYQQSLDQGLQFLIQYYNGEERAKGNILERFSAQQFPDLHSELNLSSLELGDSALYFCASSRDSSNEKLFFGSGTQLSVL.

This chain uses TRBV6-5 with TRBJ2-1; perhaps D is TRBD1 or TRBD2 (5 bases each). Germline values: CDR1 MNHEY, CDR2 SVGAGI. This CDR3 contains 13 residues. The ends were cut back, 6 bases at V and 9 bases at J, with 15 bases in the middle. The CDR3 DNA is TGTGCCAGCAGCCGAAAGCGAGGGGTTGAGCAGTTCTTC. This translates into CASSRKRGVEQFF.

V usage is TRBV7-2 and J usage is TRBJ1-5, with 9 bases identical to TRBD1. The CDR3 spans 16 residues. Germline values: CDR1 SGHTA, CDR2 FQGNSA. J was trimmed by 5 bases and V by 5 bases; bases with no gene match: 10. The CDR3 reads CASSATGGNPYQPQHF. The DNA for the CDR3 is TGTGCCAGCAGCGCGACAGGGGGAAACCCGTATCAGCCCCAGCATTTT.

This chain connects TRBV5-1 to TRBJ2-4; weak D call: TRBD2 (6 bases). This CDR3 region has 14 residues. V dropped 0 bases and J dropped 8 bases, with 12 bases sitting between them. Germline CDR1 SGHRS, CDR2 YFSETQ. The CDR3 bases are TGCGCCAGCAGCTTGGAGGCGGGGTTGGACATTCAGTACTTC. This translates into CASSLEAGLDIQYF.

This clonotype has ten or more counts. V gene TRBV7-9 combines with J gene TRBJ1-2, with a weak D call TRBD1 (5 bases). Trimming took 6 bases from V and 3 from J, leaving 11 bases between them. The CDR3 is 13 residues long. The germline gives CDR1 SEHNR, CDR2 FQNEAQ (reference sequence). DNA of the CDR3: TGTGCCAGCAGTACGGGAGGGGACTATGGCTACACCTTC. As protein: CASSTGGDYGYTF.

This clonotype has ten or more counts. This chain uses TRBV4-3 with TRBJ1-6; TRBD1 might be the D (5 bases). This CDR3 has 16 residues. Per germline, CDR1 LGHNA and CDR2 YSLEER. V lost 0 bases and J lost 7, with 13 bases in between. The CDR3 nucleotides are TGCGCCAGCAGCCAAGATTCCGACAGCCGAAATTCACCCCTCCACTTT. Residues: CASSQDSDSRNSPLHF.

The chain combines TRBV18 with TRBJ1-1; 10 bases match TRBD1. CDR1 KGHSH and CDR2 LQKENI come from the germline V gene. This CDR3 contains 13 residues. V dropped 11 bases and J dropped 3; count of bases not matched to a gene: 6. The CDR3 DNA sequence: TGTGCCGGTTCCGGACAGGGGGACACTGAAGCTTTCTTT. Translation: CAGSGQGDTEAFF.